Here is one T cell receptor (beta chain) with its context. What it recognizes is unknown. Study conclusions and caveats: Tumor memory CD4+ T cell TCR gene usage was found to cluster with blood and lymph node memory CD4+ cells and with lymph node naive CD4+ cells.

The V and J ends lost 4 bases and 2 bases, in that order; junction bases with no gene match: 9. The CDR3 consists of 17 residues. Constant-region reverse primers amplified full-length variable regions, followed by semi-nested Nested Universal Primer A PCR. In TCRdb, the 5' RACE reads were re-called with MiXCR into one record per CDR3 protein. The table shows approximately 44,000 distinct CDR3 sequences, with just under 30% occurring only once. The receptor was isolated from a female donor with breast cancer. This rearrangement joins TRBV12-3 or TRBV12-4 to TRBJ2-1; 9 bases are a match to TRBD2. The sequencing sample was made of memory CD4+ T cells sorted from a lymph node. The subset: memory CD4+ T cells, CD4+CD45RO+CD25-. The CDR3 bases are TGTGCCAGCAGTTGGGTTAGCGGGAGAGCCGCCTACAATGAGCAGTTCTTC. As protein: CASSWVSGRAAYNEQFF.